The 14 T cell receptor beta chains below come from one sample, sequenced in a study of blood T cell repertoires in COVID-19. Generated by immunoSEQ multiplex PCR, the TCRdb table keeps only in-frame clones and is missing some. This repertoire shows 150,000 to 200,000 clones, roughly 91% found once; its top ten account for roughly 4.7%. Sequenced input: peripheral blood. The receptors were gathered from a human donor in a cohort sampled during active COVID-19.

This clone was seen only once. V gene TRBV7-2 combines with J gene TRBJ2-2; TRBD2 matches 11 bases. Germline V gene sequence: CDR1 SGHTA, CDR2 FQGNSA. This CDR3 has 16 residues. V lost 4 bases to trimming and J lost 1 base; unmatched junction nucleotides: 2. CDR3 region: CASSSGTSGNTGELFF. In DNA, the CDR3 is TGTGCCAGCAGCTCAGGGACTAGCGGGAACACCGGGGAGCTGTTTTTT.

This clone was counted once. This sequence joins TRBV14 and TRBJ1-1, with D perhaps matching TRBD1 (5 bases). From germline, CDR1 is SGHDN and CDR2 FVKESK. Trimming took off 4 bases at V and 9 bases at J, with 21 bases between the two ends. CDR3 length: 15 residues. The CDR3 spells CASSLFQGGTSKAFF. CDR3 bases: TGTGCCAGCAGCCTATTTCAGGGAGGAACCTCCAAAGCTTTCTTT. Drawing the rest from reference TRBV14 and TRBJ1-1, the complete variable domain is EAGVTQFPSHSVIEKGQTVTLRCDPISGHDNLYWYRRVMGKEIKFLLHFVKESKQDESGMPNNRFLAERTGGTYSTLKVQPAELEDSGVYFCASSLFQGGTSKAFFGQGTRLTVV.

Concerning this clone: A read error may account for a junction end that differs from germline. V and J are TRBV29-1 and TRBJ1-2; D possibly corresponds to TRBD1 (6 bases). The length of the CDR3 is 14 residues. Germline lookup yields CDR1 SQVTM and CDR2 ANQGSEA. The CDR3 nucleotides read TGCAGCGTGGAAGGGACAAGTACTAACTATGGCTACACCTTC. Amino acids: CSVEGTSTNYGYTF.

The chain employs TRBV9 and TRBJ2-3; a possible D gene is TRBD1 (6 bases). Germline CDR1 SGDLS, CDR2 YYNGEE. V shed 0 bases and J shed 8 bases, with 13 bases lying between them. This CDR3 has 14 residues. DNA for the CDR3: TGTGCCAGCAGCGTAGGCCCCGAAGGGGGTACGCAGTATTTT. The encoded protein is CASSVGPEGGTQYF. The full variable domain, rest sourced from reference TRBV9 and TRBJ2-3, is DSGVTQTPKHLITATGQRVTLRCSPRSGDLSVYWYQQSLDQGLQFLIQYYNGEERAKGNILERFSAQQFPDLHSELNLSSLELGDSALYFCASSVGPEGGTQYFGPGTRLTVL.

This clone was seen a single time. One junction end does not reproduce the germline sequence, and a read error may be involved. This rearrangement joins TRBV6-1 to TRBJ1-1; 7 positions match TRBD1. The length of the CDR3 is 14 residues. Germline V gives CDR1 MNHNS, CDR2 SASEGT. CDR3: CASREGGLNTEAFF. The CDR3 DNA is TGTGCCAGCAGAGAAGGGGGCCTAAACACTGAAGCTTTCTTT.

This clone came up once. The chain has TRBV12-3 or TRBV12-4 and TRBJ2-5, with no clear D. This CDR3 is built from 12 residues. Trimming removed 3 bases at V and 3 bases at J, with 5 bases between. The CDR3 nucleotides read TGTGCCAGCAGTTTCCACAAAGAGACCCAGTACTTC. Residues: CASSFHKETQYF.

The V and J genes are TRBV27 and TRBJ2-1; D is unclear. The CDR3 sequence is 16 residues long. V lost 7 bases and J 5 bases, leaving 21 bases between the germline ends. Germline CDR1 MNHEY, CDR2 SMNVEV (reference sequence). Here the CDR3 DNA reads TGTGCCAGCACCAATTACCCGGTGAGCGCAAACAATGAGCAGTTCTTC. Translating it yields CASTNYPVSANNEQFF.

The chain employs TRBV18 and TRBJ1-4; 7 bases fit TRBD1. V lost 0 bases and J lost 8; bases outside the gene matches: 9. The CDR3 covers 16 residues. Germline V lookup: CDR1 KGHSH, CDR2 LQKENI. This CDR3 reads CASSPPKTGIEEKLFF. The CDR3 coding sequence is TGTGCCAGCTCACCACCGAAGACAGGGATCGAAGAAAAACTGTTTTTT.

The J gene is TRBJ1-6, the V gene TRBV5-6; D unclear. The germline CDR1 and CDR2 sequences are SGHDT and YYEEEE. The CDR3 consists of 18 residues. V dropped 4 bases and J dropped 0 bases, with 17 bases sitting between them. The CDR3 loop reads CASSVRVSPSSYNSPLHF. The CDR3 DNA reads as TGTGCCAGCAGCGTCCGGGTTTCCCCTAGCTCCTATAATTCACCCCTCCACTTT.

The V gene is TRBV4-3, the J gene TRBJ1-5; 10 bases are shared with TRBD1. From germline, CDR1 is LGHNA and CDR2 YSLEER. The CDR3 consists of 18 residues. The junction had 12 bases not matched to a gene; V was cut back by 1 base and J by 6 bases. The CDR3 nucleotides read TGCGCCAGCAGCCAAGGGCTCGGGGGACAGGGGTTTCCTCAGCCCCAGCATTTT. This translates into CASSQGLGGQGFPQPQHF.

This clone appeared once. The chain couples TRBV19 to TRBJ2-1, with TRBD1 matching 8 bases. V shed 5 bases, J shed 6 bases, and the junction held 9 bases outside the gene matches. The CDR3 has 15 residues. Per germline, CDR1 LNHDA and CDR2 SQIVND (reference sequence). In nucleotides, the CDR3 is TGTGCCAGTAGTCCCTTGGGGGACAGGTCCAATGAGCAGTTCTTC. This sequence encodes CASSPLGDRSNEQFF.

The chain couples TRBV5-1 to TRBJ2-5; 8 bases align to TRBD2. The CDR3 is 14 residues long. Losses at the gene ends were 4 bases for V and 5 bases for J; bases not matched to a gene: 7. Germline V lookup: CDR1 SGHRS, CDR2 YFSETQ. The CDR3 reads CASSQGLVRETQYF. CDR3 nucleotide sequence: TGCGCCAGCAGCCAGGGACTAGTTCGCGAGACCCAGTACTTC. The full variable domain, rest sourced from reference TRBV5-1 and TRBJ2-5, is KAGVTQTPRYLIKTRGQQVTLSCSPISGHRSVSWYQQTPGQGLQFLFEYFSETQRNKGNFPGRFSGRQFSNSRSEMNVSTLELGDSALYLCASSQGLVRETQYFGPGTRLLVL.

The rearrangement links TRBV9 to TRBJ1-3, with D maybe TRBD1 (5 bases). The CDR3 runs 16 residues. Trimming removed 0 bases at V and 4 bases at J, with 14 bases between. Germline CDR1 and CDR2: SGDLS and YYNGEE. The CDR3 nucleotides are TGTGCCAGCAGCGTAGATCCAGGGAATACCGGAAACACCATATATTTT. Encoded protein: CASSVDPGNTGNTIYF.

The chain joins TRBV12-3 or TRBV12-4 to TRBJ1-5, with D possibly being TRBD1 (5 bases). The CDR3 spans 12 residues. V was shortened by 3 bases and J by 11 bases, with 11 bases between the two germline ends. CDR3 region: CASSFGGEAQHF. CDR3 in DNA: TGTGCCAGCAGTTTTGGAGGGGAGGCCCAGCATTTT.